This TCR beta chain stems from a study of blood T cell repertoires in COVID-19. Across the study: The origin of the acute and convalescent COVID-19 samples was the United States, Italy and Spain. T cells, B-cell-depleted T cells, or PBMCs provided the cDNA or gDNA that served as material.

Per the authors' pipeline: Quantification of nucleated cells was approximated via reference gene primer amplification. Method: immunoSEQ multiplex PCR; TCRdb's copy keeps in-frame clones and lacks some. V, J and clone size derive from that table, while D and trimming were established from the DNA sequence. The sample includes more than 65,000 clones, about 70% seen only once; the top ten take over 25%. The V end was cut by 1 base, the J end by 0 bases, with 13 bases between. This CDR3 has 17 amino acids. Germline lookup yields CDR1 LGHDT and CDR2 YNNKEL (reference sequence). This clonotype was sampled from a woman at least 80 years old with active or convalescent COVID-19. The sequenced sample was peripheral blood. V usage is TRBV3-1 (or the pseudogene TRBV3-2) and J usage is TRBJ1-3; maybe TRBD1 (6 bases). This CDR3 reads CASSQGSSDSSGNTIYF. The CDR3 nucleotides read TGTGCCAGCAGCCAAGGGTCCTCGGACAGCTCTGGAAACACCATATATTTT.